The rows below give T cell receptor beta chains drawn from one sample of a study of T cells in Graves' hyperthyroidism and ophthalmopathy. TCRdb fed the multiplex PCR reads into MiXCR, producing one record per CDR3 protein. The repertoire has hundreds of thousands of distinct CDR3 sequences, approximately 15% of them found once; the top ten carry roughly a tenth. The specimen sequenced was blood. The receptors stem from a woman aged 18-30 years with Graves' hyperthyroidism. Each CDR3 is given with its conserved first and last residue. Each record gives: D gene, V gene, J gene, clone size, CDR3 protein, CDR3 DNA. The D gene is left open where the match is weak. Expanded clones get a size class; other rows say once, few or many, or leave the size out.

.	TRBV20-1	TRBJ2-1	.	CSARWEERYNEQFF	TGCAGTGCTAGATGGGAGGAGAGGTACAATGAGCAGTTCTTC
TRBD1	TRBV24-1	TRBJ2-1	.	CATSDGTGGYDEQFF	TGTGCCACCAGTGATGGGACAGGGGGCTATGATGAGCAGTTCTTC
.	TRBV2	TRBJ1-4	many	CASLYREPLATNEKLFF	TGTGCCAGTCTATACAGGGAACCTCTTGCAACTAATGAAAAACTGTTTTTT
.	TRBV6-4	TRBJ1-1	.	CASSAVRGTEAFF	TGTGCCAGCAGTGCCGTAAGGGGGACTGAAGCTTTCTTT
.	TRBV6-6	TRBJ2-5	many	CASSYSSGPQETQYF	TGTGCCAGCAGTTACTCTAGCGGACCCCAAGAGACCCAGTACTTC
.	TRBV9	TRBJ1-5	.	CASSVGTASNQPQHF	TGTGCCAGCAGCGTCGGGACTGCAAGCAATCAGCCCCAGCATTTT
.	TRBV20-1	TRBJ1-6	many	CSARFGRDSPLHF	TGCAGTGCCCGTTTCGGTAGGGATTCACCCCTCCACTTT
.	TRBV15	TRBJ1-1	.	CATRPAMNTEAFF	TGTGCCACCCGTCCAGCCATGAACACTGAAGCTTTCTTT
.	TRBV28	TRBJ1-2	.	CASSSGSSTYGYTF	TGTGCCAGCAGTTCAGGGTCTTCCACCTATGGCTACACCTTC
.	TRBV2	TRBJ1-6	many	CASSREKGLRGAPLHF	TGTGCCAGCAGCCGAGAAAAAGGACTCAGAGGCGCACCCCTCCACTTT
TRBD2	TRBV20-1	TRBJ2-1	many	CSARIPSAGGGYNEQFF	TGCAGTGCTAGAATACCTTCAGCGGGAGGGGGGTACAATGAGCAGTTCTTC
.	TRBV4-1	TRBJ1-4	few	CASSPADSPTNEKLFF	TGCGCCAGCAGCCCCGCCGACAGTCCAACTAATGAAAAACTGTTTTTT
.	TRBV6-2/TRBV6-3	TRBJ2-7	many	CASRQSFSEQYF	TGTGCCAGCAGACAATCTTTTAGCGAGCAGTACTTC
.	TRBV30	TRBJ1-2	many	CAWSGYGTPTNYGYTF	TGTGCCTGGAGTGGATACGGGACACCGACAAACTATGGCTACACCTTC
TRBD1	TRBV15	TRBJ2-2	.	CATSSDRDPTGELFF	TGTGCCACCAGCAGCGACAGGGATCCCACCGGGGAGCTGTTTTTT
.	TRBV18	TRBJ1-1	many	CASSTDRTEAFF	TGTGCCAGCTCAACGGATAGAACTGAAGCTTTCTTT
.	TRBV6-2/TRBV6-3	TRBJ1-5	.	CASSYLSVQPQHF	TGTGCCAGCAGTTACTTATCGGTCCAGCCCCAGCATTTT
TRBD2	TRBV29-1	TRBJ2-3	many	CSVEGASGSPDTQYF	TGCAGCGTTGAAGGGGCTAGCGGGAGCCCAGATACGCAGTATTTT
TRBD2	TRBV25-1	TRBJ2-7	few	CASSGLAGLSYEQYF	TGTGCCAGCAGTGGACTAGCGGGACTCTCCTACGAGCAGTACTTC
.	TRBV28	TRBJ1-5	.	CASSLRQAQRDQPQHF	TGTGCCAGCAGTCTTCGACAGGCTCAGAGGGATCAGCCCCAGCATTTT
TRBD1	TRBV11-3	TRBJ1-1	.	CASTGTGYTEAFF	TGTGCCAGCACCGGGACAGGCTACACTGAAGCTTTCTTT
.	TRBV18	TRBJ2-3	many	CASSPPVSTDTQYF	TGTGCCAGCAGCCCCCCCGTCAGCACAGATACGCAGTATTTT
.	TRBV11-3	TRBJ2-7	many	CASSLDAAGAGEQYF	TGTGCCAGCAGCTTGGACGCTGCAGGGGCTGGCGAGCAGTACTTC
.	TRBV20-1	TRBJ2-1	many	CSASRVSNEQFF	TGCAGTGCTAGCCGAGTAAGCAATGAGCAGTTCTTC
.	TRBV27	TRBJ1-5	few	CASSLSGAVQPQHF	TGTGCCAGCAGTTTATCAGGGGCTGTTCAGCCCCAGCATTTT
.	TRBV5-1	TRBJ2-7	few	CASSRWTASYEQYF	TGCGCCAGCAGCCGATGGACAGCCTCCTACGAGCAGTACTTC
.	TRBV24-1	TRBJ2-3	few	CATSDFGGGSADTQYF	TGTGCCACCAGTGATTTCGGAGGAGGGTCAGCAGATACGCAGTATTTT
TRBD1	TRBV6-1	TRBJ2-3	once	CASRDTGGAWDTQYF	TGTGCCAGCAGGGATACAGGGGGCGCATGGGATACGCAGTATTTT
.	TRBV29-1	TRBJ2-3	many	CSGSGGRRDTQYF	TGCAGCGGGTCAGGGGGGAGGAGGGATACGCAGTATTTT
.	TRBV2	TRBJ1-6	many	CASKDSRNSPLHF	TGTGCCAGCAAAGACAGTCGGAATTCACCCCTCCACTTT
TRBD2	TRBV12-3/TRBV12-4	TRBJ2-7	many	CASSLGGTSGYEQYF	TGTGCCAGCAGCCTTGGTGGGACTAGCGGCTACGAGCAGTACTTC
TRBD1	TRBV28	TRBJ1-2	many	CASSPQGAYGYTF	TGTGCCAGCAGTCCACAGGGGGCCTATGGCTACACCTTC
.	TRBV5-1	TRBJ2-1	.	CASRPSRTAGNNEQFF	TGCGCCAGCCGACCGTCCCGGACGGCAGGCAACAATGAGCAGTTCTTC
.	TRBV28	TRBJ2-7	many	CASSLIGGAYEQYF	TGTGCCAGCAGTTTGATCGGAGGGGCCTACGAGCAGTACTTC
.	TRBV29-1	TRBJ2-7	many	CSVALGGSYEQYF	TGCAGCGTTGCCTTAGGGGGCTCCTACGAGCAGTACTTC
TRBD2	TRBV20-1	TRBJ2-3	many	CSAHSPSGRYGTDTQYF	TGCAGTGCCCATTCCCCTAGCGGGAGATATGGCACAGATACGCAGTATTTT
.	TRBV27	TRBJ1-2	.	CASSLSEGQRRGYTF	TGTGCCAGCAGTTTATCGGAGGGGCAGAGACGTGGCTACACCTTC
TRBD1	TRBV24-1	TRBJ2-5	many	CATSETGGILETQYF	TGTGCCACCAGTGAAACAGGGGGGATTCTGGAGACCCAGTACTTC
TRBD1	TRBV7-9	TRBJ2-2	.	CASSGRGGPGELFF	TGTGCCAGCAGCGGACGAGGGGGCCCCGGGGAGCTGTTTTTT
.	TRBV12-3/TRBV12-4	TRBJ1-1	many	CASSLSRVNTEAFF	TGTGCCAGCAGTTTATCGAGGGTAAACACTGAAGCTTTCTTT
.	TRBV18	TRBJ2-5	many	CASSPPNRVGEETQYF	TGTGCCAGCTCACCACCGAACAGGGTCGGGGAAGAGACCCAGTACTTC
TRBD2	TRBV27	TRBJ2-1	many	CASTIAGLYNEQFF	TGTGCCAGCACCATAGCGGGGCTCTACAATGAGCAGTTCTTC
TRBD1	TRBV6-2/TRBV6-3	TRBJ2-3	many	CASSAGTGAITDTQYF	TGTGCCAGCAGTGCCGGGACAGGGGCTATCACAGATACGCAGTATTTT
TRBD2	TRBV27	TRBJ2-1	many	CASSKREGRNEQFF	TGTGCCAGCAGCAAGCGGGAGGGCCGGAATGAGCAGTTCTTC
.	TRBV30	TRBJ1-2	many	CAWGRNYGYTF	TGTGCCTGGGGACGGAACTATGGCTACACCTTC
.	TRBV7-9	TRBJ2-1	few	CASSLVAGLPTYNEQFF	TGTGCCAGCAGCTTAGTGGCCGGACTTCCCACATACAATGAGCAGTTCTTC
.	TRBV12-3/TRBV12-4	TRBJ2-1	few	CASSSPLTEMTRDEQFF	TGTGCCAGCAGCTCCCCCCTTACTGAAATGACCCGGGATGAGCAGTTCTTC
TRBD1	TRBV28	TRBJ2-7	many	CASSSVQGARYEQYF	TGTGCCAGCAGCAGCGTACAGGGGGCTCGCTACGAGCAGTACTTC
TRBD1	TRBV6-1	TRBJ2-2	few	CAGTGGGTGELFF	TGTGCCGGGACAGGGGGTGGAACCGGGGAGCTGTTTTTT
.	TRBV7-9	TRBJ2-7	many	CASSPPGAYSYEQYF	TGTGCCAGCAGCCCCCCCGGGGCTTACTCCTACGAGCAGTACTTC
.	TRBV19	TRBJ2-1	.	CASSIVSQLEQFF	TGTGCCAGTAGTATTGTAAGCCAACTTGAGCAGTTCTTC
.	TRBV6-1	TRBJ1-1	.	CASSVWVETEAFF	TGTGCCAGCAGTGTTTGGGTGGAGACCGAAGCTTTCTTT
.	TRBV19	TRBJ2-1	many	CASSLQGSYNEQFF	TGTGCCAGTAGTCTACAGGGATCCTACAATGAGCAGTTCTTC
TRBD1	TRBV2	TRBJ2-1	many	CASSLDRVGEFF	TGTGCCAGCAGCCTAGACAGGGTGGGGGAGTTCTTC
.	TRBV28	TRBJ1-1	many	CASSLSRQGNTEAFF	TGTGCCAGCAGTTTGAGTAGGCAGGGCAACACTGAAGCTTTCTTT